This T cell receptor beta chain was identified in a study of T cell responses to AZD1222 COVID-19 vaccine. Study results and limitations: Nearly half of spike-specific TCRs reportedly go after variant regions that carry no mutations. Only five or six individuals given AZD1222 were seropositive at baseline. Donors skewed white British and female; clonal diversity was possibly underestimated.

Libraries were prepared by immunoSEQ multiplex PCR; TCRdb keeps only in-frame clonotypes and omits some of them. The table has 100,000 or so clones, roughly 91% seen once. This CDR3 spans 14 amino acids. The V and J ends lost 4 bases and 7 bases, in that order; junction bases with no gene match: 7. The germline V gene encodes CDR1 SGHDT and CDR2 YYEEEE. On this clone: Its antigen remains unidentified.

The chain carries TRBV5-6 and TRBJ1-4; TRBD1 matches 7 bases. This specimen was peripheral blood, taken on day 0 of AZD1222 vaccination. The TCR was taken from an adult in good health. The CDR3 reads CASSRQGGGEKLFF. The CDR3 DNA is TGTGCCAGCAGCAGACAGGGAGGTGGTGAAAAACTGTTTTTT.